The 32 T cell receptor beta chains reported below all come from one sample, sequenced in a study of shared clonotypes between healthy human individuals. Only in-frame clones appear in the TCRdb table, and some are missing; sequencing was by immunoSEQ multiplex PCR. The sample records more than 1,200,000 clones, 98% to 99% being singletons. Sequenced material: naive CD4+ T cells sorted from blood. Subset indicated: CD45RA+ positively selected. The receptors were gathered from a man in his thirties or forties in good health.

A note on this clone: The sample holds other DNA sequences that translate to the same CDR3. The chain is built from TRBV28 and TRBJ2-1; 12 bases match TRBD2. This CDR3 spans 16 amino acids. Germline values: CDR1 MDHEN, CDR2 SYDVKM. V gave up 4 bases and J gave up 4 bases; unmatched junction bases: 5. The CDR3: CASSSPSGRGYNEQFF. CDR3 DNA sequence: TGTGCCAGCAGTTCCCCTAGCGGGAGGGGTTACAATGAGCAGTTCTTC.

As concerns this clone: Other DNA sequences of this sample code for an identical CDR3. The rearrangement uses TRBV7-2 and TRBJ1-3; D ambiguous. The CDR3 runs to 14 residues. The germline V gene encodes CDR1 SGHTA and CDR2 FQGNSA. Trimming left V 5 bases short and J 4 bases short, with 12 bases between. This CDR3 is CASSPAGAGNTIYF. The DNA of the CDR3 is TGTGCCAGCAGCCCCGCTGGAGCAGGAAACACCATATATTTT.

For the CDR3, the DNA is TGTGCCAGCAGTGAACAAAAAAGTCCCAATCAGCCCCAGCATTTT. As protein: CASSEQKSPNQPQHF. The V gene is TRBV6-1, the J gene TRBJ1-5; D is unclear. The germline V and J ends were trimmed by 2 bases and 3 bases, with 11 bases remaining between them. CDR1 and CDR2 from the germline V gene are MNHNS and SASEGT. The CDR3 totals 15 residues.

The chain carries TRBV19 and TRBJ1-5; D uncertain. CDR1 is LNHDA and CDR2 is SQIVND in the germline V gene (reference sequence). The CDR3 sequence is 15 residues long. With 5 bases removed from V and 4 bases from J, the gap between germline ends came to 15 bases. The CDR3, as DNA: TGTGCCAGTAGTCTACTTAGAATGGGTAATCAGCCCCAGCATTTT. This codes for CASSLLRMGNQPQHF.

V usage is TRBV19 and J usage is TRBJ2-7, with D possibly being TRBD1 or TRBD2 (6 bases each). CDR3 length: 15 amino acids. Trimming stripped 4 bases from V and 5 bases from J, with 18 bases between. Germline lookup yields CDR1 LNHDA and CDR2 SQIVND (reference sequence). The CDR3 DNA is TGTGCCAGTAGTACCCTCGCAGGGGACTTAAACGAGCAGTACTTC. Translating gives CASSTLAGDLNEQYF.

V usage is TRBV15 and J usage is TRBJ2-2; 10 bases match TRBD2. This CDR3 comprises 19 residues. Germline CDR1 LNHNV, CDR2 YYDKDF (reference sequence). After removal of 1 base from V and 5 bases from J, the junction contained 13 bases not matched to a gene. DNA for the CDR3: TGTGCCACCAGCAGAGCTTTACCGGCTAGCGGGAGCTGGACCGGGGAGCTGTTTTTT. Translating it yields CATSRALPASGSWTGELFF. Drawing the rest from reference TRBV15 and TRBJ2-2, the complete variable domain is DAMVIQNPRYQVTQFGKPVTLSCSQTLNHNVMYWYQQKSSQAPKLLFHYYDKDFNNEADTPDNFQSRRPNTSFCFLDIRSPGLGDTAMYLCATSRALPASGSWTGELFFGEGSRLTVL.

The V and J genes are TRBV6-6 and TRBJ1-2, with D perhaps TRBD1 (5 bases). Deletions cut 5 bases from V and 4 bases from J, with 11 bases between. This CDR3 is built from 13 residues. Germline V CDR1 and CDR2: MNHNY, SVGAGI (reference sequence). The CDR3 bases are TGTGCCAGCAGTGAGGACACAACCTATGGCTACACCTTC. Translating gives CASSEDTTYGYTF.

The V and J genes are TRBV7-2 and TRBJ2-7; D unclear. The CDR3 extends over 14 amino acids. Germline V gene data show CDR1 as SGHTA and CDR2 as FQGNSA. V lost 5 bases, J lost 2 bases, and 13 bases lay in between. This CDR3 is CASSRSSRPYEQYF. For the CDR3, the DNA is TGTGCCAGCAGCCGTAGCTCACGCCCCTACGAGCAGTACTTC.

DNA for the CDR3: TGTGCCAGTAGCCCGGACAGGGGCTACGAGCAGTACTTC. It translates to CASSPDRGYEQYF. This chain connects TRBV19 to TRBJ2-7; TRBD1 matches 9 bases. Trimming took 6 bases from V and 3 from J; bases not matched to a gene: 3. Germline loops: CDR1 LNHDA, CDR2 SQIVND (reference sequence). CDR3 length equals 13 residues.

The chain couples TRBV6-5 to TRBJ1-2, with TRBD1 identical over 10 bases. The V gene's germline CDR1 is MNHEY and CDR2 SVGAGI. J lost 2 bases, V lost 4 bases, and 4 bases had no gene match. The CDR3 is 15 amino acids. The CDR3 sequence: CASSSEGQGNYGYTF. As DNA, the CDR3 is TGTGCCAGCAGTTCGGAGGGACAGGGGAACTATGGCTACACCTTC.

The chain recombines TRBV2 with TRBJ2-4; D assignment may be TRBD1 or TRBD2 (6 bases each). Germline CDR1 reads SNHLY; CDR2 reads FYNNEI. The germline V and J ends were trimmed by 8 bases and 1 base, with 24 bases remaining between them. CDR3 length equals 18 residues. The CDR3 coding sequence is TGTGCCAGCCGGCGGGACAATGTGGCCCGGAAGGCCAAAAACATTCAGTACTTC. Residues: CASRRDNVARKAKNIQYF.

V and J are TRBV28 and TRBJ1-4; tentative D call: TRBD1 (5 bases). Germline V lookup: CDR1 MDHEN, CDR2 SYDVKM. This CDR3 is built from 15 residues. V shed 7 bases and J shed 4 bases, with 16 bases lying between them. This CDR3 reads CASTPLGGNNEKLFF. The CDR3 DNA reads as TGTGCCAGCACCCCCCTCGGGGGGAATAATGAAAAACTGTTTTTT.

The rearrangement joins TRBV11-2 to TRBJ2-7; D not certain. Germline V gene lookup returns CDR1 SGHAT and CDR2 FQNNGV. The CDR3 totals 16 residues. V was cut by 1 base and J by 3 bases, with 16 bases left in between. Here the CDR3 reads CASSLAKAGGVYEQYF. Here the CDR3 DNA reads TGTGCCAGCAGCTTAGCGAAAGCAGGTGGGGTCTACGAGCAGTACTTC.

V is TRBV19 and J is TRBJ1-1; D is undetermined. Deletions cut 3 bases from V and 6 bases from J, with 8 bases between. Per germline, CDR1 LNHDA and CDR2 SQIVND (reference sequence). CDR3 length equals 12 residues. CDR3 in DNA: TGTGCCAGTAGTATGTGGGGTGCTGAAGCTTTCTTT. Protein sequence: CASSMWGAEAFF.

This sequence joins TRBV9 and TRBJ2-1; D might be TRBD2 (6 bases). Per germline, CDR1 SGDLS and CDR2 YYNGEE. Trimming took off 0 bases at V and 10 bases at J, with 11 bases between the two ends. The CDR3 spans 13 residues. In nucleotides, the CDR3 is TGTGCCAGCAGCGTAGGCCCCAGCGGGGAGCAGTTCTTC. Its protein is CASSVGPSGEQFF.

The chain carries TRBV25-1 and TRBJ2-7; D not resolved. Germline V CDR1 and CDR2: MGHDK, SYGVNS. The germline V and J ends were trimmed by 1 base and 6 bases, with 13 bases remaining between them. The CDR3 is made up of 14 amino acids. The CDR3 loop is CASSESPPLSEQYF. DNA of the CDR3: TGTGCCAGCAGTGAATCCCCCCCCTTAAGCGAGCAGTACTTC.

Details on this clone: This sample also contains other DNA sequences that code for the same CDR3. The V call is TRBV9, the J call TRBJ2-6, with D unclear. V dropped 2 bases and J dropped 0 bases, with 3 bases sitting between them. The CDR3 is 14 amino acids. Germline CDR1 SGDLS, CDR2 YYNGEE. CDR3 bases: TGTGCCAGCAGCGTTTTCTCTGGGGCCAACGTCCTGACTTTC. Protein sequence: CASSVFSGANVLTF.

The chain uses TRBV28 and TRBJ1-5, with D perhaps TRBD1 (6 bases). V gave up 5 bases and J gave up 6 bases, with 17 bases separating them. The CDR3 has 15 amino acids. In germline, CDR1 is MDHEN, CDR2 SYDVKM. This chain's CDR3 is CASSSLGQPSQPQHF. The CDR3 DNA sequence: TGTGCCAGCAGTAGTCTCGGACAGCCAAGTCAGCCCCAGCATTTT.

The V and J genes are TRBV4-1 and TRBJ2-7, with a weak D call TRBD1 (6 bases). The CDR3 loop spans 13 amino acids. Deletions cut 5 bases from V and 1 base from J, with 9 bases between. The V gene's germline CDR1 is MGHRA and CDR2 YSYEKL. CDR3 nucleotides: TGCGCCAGCAGCAGACAGGATTCCTACGAGCAGTACTTC. It translates to CASSRQDSYEQYF.

The chain couples TRBV5-5 to TRBJ2-2; D unresolved. Trimming cost V 1 base and J 3 bases, with 1 base left between them. The CDR3 has 12 amino acids. CDR1 is SGHKS and CDR2 is YYEKEE in the germline V gene (reference sequence). The CDR3 spells CASSLYTGELFF. For the CDR3, the DNA is TGTGCCAGCAGCTTGTACACCGGGGAGCTGTTTTTT.

A word on this clone: The sample has other DNA sequences that encode this CDR3 too. The rearrangement joins TRBV28 to TRBJ1-1, with TRBD1 identical over 7 bases. The CDR3 length is 14 residues. The V gene's germline CDR1 is MDHEN and CDR2 SYDVKM. The V segment lost 3 bases and the J segment 2 bases; nucleotides outside the gene matches: 3. The CDR3 sequence: CASSLRGRNTEAFF. As DNA, the CDR3 is TGTGCCAGCAGTTTGAGGGGGCGAAACACTGAAGCTTTCTTT.

The count of this clone is one. The chain carries TRBV28 and TRBJ1-5; D may be TRBD1 (6 bases). V was pared by 3 bases and J by 7 bases, with 16 bases between. Per the germline V gene, CDR1 is MDHEN and CDR2 is SYDVKM. The CDR3 spans 15 residues. CDR3 protein: CASSFLRQAPQPQHF. The DNA of the CDR3 is TGTGCCAGCAGTTTCCTGAGACAGGCTCCCCAGCCCCAGCATTTT.

The chain joins TRBV6-5 to TRBJ2-4; D is uncertain. Germline assignment: CDR1 MNHEY and CDR2 SVGAGI. This CDR3 comprises 10 residues. The germline V and J ends were trimmed by 10 bases and 7 bases, with 8 bases remaining between them. In nucleotides, the CDR3 is TGTGCCACGCCCGGGAACATTCAGTACTTC. Translated, it gives CATPGNIQYF.

This chain links TRBV14 with TRBJ2-2; TRBD1 matches 10 bases. The germline CDR1 and CDR2 sequences are SGHDN and FVKESK. V shed 4 bases and J 5 bases; nucleotides not matched to a gene: 7. The CDR3 totals 16 residues. The chain's CDR3 is CASSLGQGIITGELFF. Here the CDR3 DNA reads TGTGCCAGCAGCCTGGGACAGGGGATTATAACCGGGGAGCTGTTTTTT.

This clone is a singleton in its sample. This chain uses TRBV6-5 with TRBJ1-2; no definite D call. Germline lookup yields CDR1 MNHEY and CDR2 SVGAGI. CDR3 length: 14 amino acids. V was shortened by 2 bases and J by 0 bases, with 7 bases between the two germline ends. CDR3 protein: CASSYRGTNYGYTF. The CDR3, as DNA: TGTGCCAGCAGTTACAGAGGAACTAACTATGGCTACACCTTC.

A single count supports this clone. V usage is TRBV10-2 and J usage is TRBJ2-3; the match to TRBD2 covers 9 bases. J lost 3 bases, V lost 10 bases, and 8 bases had no gene match. The CDR3 runs 14 residues. Per germline, CDR1 WSHSY and CDR2 SAAADI. The CDR3 nucleotides read TGCGCCACCCTTCAGGGACTAGCAACAGATACGCAGTATTTT. This gives the protein CATLQGLATDTQYF.

This chain links TRBV27 with TRBJ2-5, with D possibly being TRBD2 (6 bases). The CDR3 is 15 amino acids. The germline gives CDR1 MNHEY, CDR2 SMNVEV (reference sequence). Deletions cut 6 bases from V and 4 bases from J, with 18 bases between. CDR3 coding DNA: TGTGCCAGCAGCCAACCAGGTGGCGGGGTAGAGACCCAGTACTTC. Protein: CASSQPGGGVETQYF.

The J gene is TRBJ2-7, the V gene TRBV5-1; D uncertain. With 1 base removed from V and 1 base from J, the gap between germline ends came to 9 bases. From germline, CDR1 is SGHRS and CDR2 YFSETQ. The CDR3 is 14 amino acids. The CDR3 loop reads CASSLNPGSYEQYF. The DNA of the CDR3 is TGCGCCAGCAGCTTGAATCCAGGTTCCTACGAGCAGTACTTC.

The rearrangement links TRBV11-3 to TRBJ2-2, with TRBD1 identical over 9 bases. CDR3 length: 12 residues. Trimming at V came to 5 bases and at J to 13 bases, leaving 5 bases not matched to a gene. CDR1 is SGHNT, CDR2 YENEEA, per germline. As DNA, the CDR3 is TGTGCCAGCAGCCCCGGACAGGGGAGGCTGTTTTTT. This sequence encodes CASSPGQGRLFF.

The V gene is TRBV2, the J gene TRBJ2-1, with D perhaps matching TRBD2 (5 bases). Germline assignment: CDR1 SNHLY and CDR2 FYNNEI. The CDR3 totals 13 residues. Deletions cut 7 bases from V and 5 bases from J, with 12 bases between. DNA for the CDR3: TGTGCCAGCATTAGGGAGATCAACAATGAGCAGTTCTTC. Its translation is CASIREINNEQFF.

In this sample, this clone turned up a few times. Other DNA sequences in the same sample also yield this CDR3. The rearrangement uses TRBV7-2 and TRBJ1-5; maybe TRBD1 (5 bases). CDR3 length: 14 amino acids. The ends were cut back, 0 bases at V and 2 bases at J, with 5 bases in the middle. Germline V gene lookup returns CDR1 SGHTA and CDR2 FQGNSA. The CDR3 loop reads CASSLARGNQPQHF. CDR3 DNA: TGTGCCAGCAGCTTAGCCAGGGGCAATCAGCCCCAGCATTTT.

The chain's CDR3 is CASKTGQIHQPQHF. Here the CDR3 DNA reads TGTGCCAGTAAAACGGGACAGATCCATCAGCCCCAGCATTTT. This chain connects TRBV19 to TRBJ1-5; TRBD1 agrees at 7 bases. CDR3 size: 14 residues. Losses at the gene ends were 7 bases for V and 5 bases for J; bases not matched to a gene: 8. Germline V gives CDR1 LNHDA, CDR2 SQIVND (reference sequence).